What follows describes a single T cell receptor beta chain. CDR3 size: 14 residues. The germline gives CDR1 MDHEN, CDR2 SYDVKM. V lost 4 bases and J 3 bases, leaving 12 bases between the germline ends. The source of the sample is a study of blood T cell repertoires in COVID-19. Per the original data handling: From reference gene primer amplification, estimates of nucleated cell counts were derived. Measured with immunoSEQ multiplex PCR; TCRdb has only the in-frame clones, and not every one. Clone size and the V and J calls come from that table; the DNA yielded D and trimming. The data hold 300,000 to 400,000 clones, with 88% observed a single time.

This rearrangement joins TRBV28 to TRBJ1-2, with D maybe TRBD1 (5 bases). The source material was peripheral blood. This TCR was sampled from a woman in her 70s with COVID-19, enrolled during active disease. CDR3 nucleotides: TGTGCCAGCAGTTCTCCGACAGTTTACTATGGCTACACCTTC. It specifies CASSSPTVYYGYTF.